The 29 T cell receptor beta chains below come from one sample, sequenced in a study of CD8 T cells in ankylosing spondylitis. These receptors are not linked to any known antigen. One entry per CDR3 protein, called by TCRdb with MiXCR from the 5' RACE reads. Counted here are roughly 490,000 distinct CDR3 sequences, over 4% occurring once; the ten biggest clones make up roughly 3.5%. Overall study findings and caveats: There was a TCR beta motif, made of several highly homologous variants, that appeared characteristic of ankylosing spondylitis blood.

What was sequenced was blood, either unsorted or a sorted T cell fraction (not recorded which). The receptors come from a male donor with ankylosing spondylitis.

The chain carries TRBV5-1 and TRBJ2-1; the match to TRBD1 covers 9 bases. Germline lookup yields CDR1 SGHRS and CDR2 YFSETQ. The CDR3 has 15 amino acids. Losses at the gene ends were 3 bases for V and 6 bases for J; bases not matched to a gene: 7. Here the CDR3 DNA reads TGCGCCAGCAGCTCCGGGACAGGGAACGCCAATGAGCAGTTCTTC. Its translation: CASSSGTGNANEQFF.

The V call is TRBV20-1, the J call TRBJ2-2; 14 bases line up with TRBD2. The germline CDR1 and CDR2 sequences are DFQATT and SNEGSKA (reference sequence). Trimming at V came to 1 base and at J to 0 bases, leaving 7 bases not matched to a gene. CDR3 length equals 19 residues. Written as DNA, the CDR3 is TGCAGTGCTAGAGGTGGGACTAGCGGGGGTCGGACGAACACCGGGGAGCTGTTTTTT. It is translated as CSARGGTSGGRTNTGELFF.

This clonotype was seen more than once but under ten times. The chain uses TRBV6-5 and TRBJ2-7, with 9 bases aligning to TRBD2. Unmatched junction bases numbered 7, after V lost 0 bases and J lost 1 base. The germline CDR1 and CDR2 sequences are MNHEY and SVGAGI. CDR3 size: 17 residues. This CDR3 reads CASSYSQRGAPSYEQYF. Here the CDR3 DNA reads TGTGCCAGCAGTTACTCGCAGCGGGGGGCCCCTTCCTACGAGCAGTACTTC.

This clonotype occurred many times. The chain recombines TRBV20-1 with TRBJ2-7, with D perhaps given as TRBD1 or TRBD2 (5 bases each). The CDR3 extends over 15 amino acids. With 4 bases removed from V and 5 bases from J, the gap between germline ends came to 21 bases. The germline V gene encodes CDR1 DFQATT and CDR2 SNEGSKA (reference sequence). The CDR3 region is CSATGWDRRVDEQYF. The CDR3 DNA is TGCAGTGCTACTGGTTGGGACCGGAGAGTAGACGAGCAGTACTTC.

This chain connects TRBV6-2 or TRBV6-3 to TRBJ2-7; either TRBD1 or TRBD2 may supply D (5 bases each). The CDR3 is 15 amino acids. V shed 6 bases and J shed 2 bases, with 17 bases lying between them. Germline CDR1 reads MNHEY; CDR2 reads SVGEGT. The CDR3 nucleotides are TGTGCCAGCAGGGATAGACGAGAGGGGCCCTACGAGCAGTACTTC. It codes for CASRDRREGPYEQYF.

This clonotype appeared many times. The junction departs from the called germline gene at one end, perhaps through a read error. The J gene is TRBJ2-2, the V gene TRBV7-7; D may be TRBD2 (5 bases). Germline V gene lookup returns CDR1 SSHAT and CDR2 FNYEAQ (reference sequence). This CDR3 spans 13 amino acids. CDR3 loop: CASSERGSGELFF. In DNA, the CDR3 is TGTGCTAGCAGCGAGCGCGGGTCCGGGGAGCTGTTTTTT.

This clonotype was seen at least ten times. The chain employs TRBV5-1 and TRBJ2-3, with 8 bases that match TRBD2. From germline, CDR1 is SGHRS and CDR2 YFSETQ. The CDR3 runs 14 residues. V was pared by 5 bases and J by 0 bases, with 2 bases of the junction left unmatched. The CDR3 spells CASSAGGSTDTQYF. The CDR3, as DNA: TGCGCCAGCAGTGCGGGGGGCAGCACAGATACGCAGTATTTT. Supplemented by reference TRBV5-1 and TRBJ2-3, the full variable domain reads KAGVTQTPRYLIKTRGQQVTLSCSPISGHRSVSWYQQTPGQGLQFLFEYFSETQRNKGNFPGRFSGRQFSNSRSEMNVSTLELGDSALYLCASSAGGSTDTQYFGPGTRLTVL.

This clonotype appeared a few times. J is TRBJ2-7 and V is TRBV5-5; tentative D call: TRBD1 (6 bases). V was shortened by 0 bases and J by 7 bases, with 14 bases between the two germline ends. The CDR3 has 14 amino acids. Germline loops: CDR1 SGHKS, CDR2 YYEKEE (reference sequence). The CDR3 protein is CASSLVGTREEQYF. CDR3 sequence (DNA): TGTGCCAGCAGCTTGGTTGGGACACGTGAAGAGCAGTACTTC.

This clonotype came up many times. The rearrangement joins TRBV11-2 to TRBJ2-1; 8 nucleotides agree with TRBD2. The germline V gene has CDR1 SGHAT and CDR2 FQNNGV. This CDR3 comprises 17 residues. V trimming: 1 base; J trimming: 0 bases; junction bases outside the gene matches: 5. CDR3 region: CASSLVYGGDSYNEQFF. The CDR3 DNA follows: TGTGCCAGCAGCTTAGTCTACGGGGGGGACTCCTACAATGAGCAGTTCTTC.

At least ten counts were recorded for this clonotype. CDR3 in amino acids: CASSQPFLLGVTPTEAFF. Written as DNA, the CDR3 is TGCGCCAGCAGCCAACCGTTCCTCTTAGGGGTGACACCGACTGAAGCTTTCTTT. The rearrangement links TRBV4-1 to TRBJ1-1, with D possibly TRBD1 on 5 matching bases. V lost 2 bases and J lost 5, with 24 bases in between. The CDR3 extends over 18 amino acids. Germline CDR1 reads MGHRA; CDR2 reads YSYEKL.

This chain uses TRBV29-1 with TRBJ2-5; weak D call: TRBD1 (6 bases). Germline V lookup: CDR1 SQVTM, CDR2 ANQGSEA. There are 13 residues in the CDR3. Trimming took off 6 bases at V and 5 bases at J, with 16 bases between the two ends. In nucleotides, the CDR3 is TGCAGCGTCCAGGGGATTCTCACGGAGACCCAGTACTTC. It yields the protein CSVQGILTETQYF.

This clonotype was seen ten or more times. The chain has TRBV5-6 and TRBJ2-7; D unclear. The CDR3 is made up of 14 amino acids. V lost 1 base and J 0 bases, leaving 8 bases between the germline ends. Germline CDR1 reads SGHDT; CDR2 reads YYEEEE. CDR3 amino acids: CASSLFYSSYEQYF. CDR3 coding DNA: TGTGCCAGCAGCTTGTTTTATAGCTCCTACGAGCAGTACTTC.

This clonotype has only a few counts. The chain employs TRBV24-1 and TRBJ2-3, with 11 bases identical to TRBD2. V lost 3 bases to trimming and J lost 7 bases; unmatched junction nucleotides: 8. Germline V gene sequence: CDR1 KGHDR, CDR2 SFDVKD. This CDR3 is 16 amino acids long. CDR3: CATSDGVAGGRNTQYF. As DNA, the CDR3 is TGTGCCACCAGTGATGGGGTAGCGGGGGGGAGAAATACGCAGTATTTT.

This clonotype was seen at least ten times. The chain joins TRBV11-2 to TRBJ1-6; TRBD1 aligns across 7 bases. J was trimmed by 9 bases and V by 1 base; bases with no gene match: 6. CDR1 SGHAT and CDR2 FQNNGV come from the germline V gene. The CDR3 is made up of 15 amino acids. CDR3 sequence: CASSLVDRLGSPLHF. For the CDR3, the DNA is TGTGCCAGCAGCTTAGTGGACAGGCTGGGTTCACCCCTCCACTTT.

This clonotype was recorded many times. The chain employs TRBV7-8 and TRBJ1-5; no clear D gene. Trimming removed 3 bases at V and 3 bases at J, with 12 bases between. Germline V gene lookup returns CDR1 SGHVS and CDR2 FQNEAQ. There are 15 residues in the CDR3. The CDR3 reads CASSLEGVPNQPQHF. In nucleotides, the CDR3 is TGTGCCAGCAGCTTGGAGGGTGTCCCCAATCAGCCCCAGCATTTT.

V and J are TRBV7-2 and TRBJ2-1, with TRBD2 matching 11 bases. Germline loops: CDR1 SGHTA, CDR2 FQGNSA. Trimming took 3 bases from V and 4 from J; bases not matched to a gene: 8. The CDR3 contains 17 residues. CDR3 in DNA: TGTGCCAGCAGCTTCACATTAGCGGGGGGGAGATACAATGAGCAGTTCTTC. Translation gives CASSFTLAGGRYNEQFF.

This clonotype was observed at least ten times. The V call is TRBV5-1, the J call TRBJ2-3; 7 bases line up with TRBD1. The CDR3 extends over 15 amino acids. J lost 0 bases, V lost 7 bases, and 8 bases had no gene match. The germline V gene has CDR1 SGHRS and CDR2 YFSETQ. CDR3: CASENRGASTDTQYF. The CDR3 region has the DNA TGCGCCAGCGAAAACAGGGGTGCGAGCACAGATACGCAGTATTTT.

This clonotype was picked up many times. The genes are TRBV20-1 and TRBJ2-2, with a tentative D call TRBD2 (5 bases). Germline V gives CDR1 DFQATT, CDR2 SNEGSKA (reference sequence). V was trimmed by 6 bases and J by 5 bases, leaving 13 bases between them. This CDR3 spans 13 amino acids. CDR3 sequence: CSAKRWETGELFF. CDR3 bases: TGCAGTGCCAAACGGTGGGAGACCGGGGAGCTGTTTTTT.

This clonotype was seen many times. The chain combines TRBV20-1 with TRBJ2-2, with 8 bases fitting TRBD1. CDR1 is DFQATT and CDR2 is SNEGSKA in the germline V gene (reference sequence). This CDR3 has 14 residues. This chain's CDR3 is CSARGHLGTGELFF. CDR3 coding DNA: TGCAGCGCCAGGGGGCATCTGGGGACCGGGGAGCTGTTTTTT.

This clonotype was counted at least ten times. The rearrangement links TRBV4-1 to TRBJ2-3, with D unclear. Trimming pared 0 bases from V and 0 bases from J, leaving 7 bases between. There are 15 residues in the CDR3. CDR1 MGHRA and CDR2 YSYEKL come from the germline V gene. CDR3: CASSQDQSSTDTQYF. The CDR3 DNA reads as TGCGCCAGCAGCCAAGACCAGTCTAGCACAGATACGCAGTATTTT.

This clonotype was seen repeatedly, ten times or more. The CDR3 reads CASSDFDRGLTEAFF. CDR3 bases: TGCGCCAGCAGTGATTTCGACAGGGGCCTCACTGAAGCTTTCTTT. The chain joins TRBV10-2 to TRBJ1-1; 8 bases fit TRBD1. The length of the CDR3 is 15 residues. V shed 3 bases, J shed 4 bases, and the junction held 7 bases outside the gene matches. The germline gives CDR1 WSHSY, CDR2 SAAADI.

This clonotype was observed many times. This chain links TRBV18 with TRBJ2-2, with D possibly being TRBD1 or TRBD2 (5 bases each). The CDR3 is 14 residues long. Germline lookup yields CDR1 KGHSH and CDR2 LQKENI. Trimming removed 8 bases from V and 2 bases from J, with 12 bases in between. CDR3: CASSPGTNTGELFF. The CDR3 DNA sequence: TGTGCCAGCAGTCCCGGGACCAACACCGGGGAGCTGTTTTTT.

This clonotype has ten or more counts. This chain links TRBV27 with TRBJ2-2; 7 bases fit TRBD2. The length of the CDR3 is 15 residues. V gave up 3 bases and J gave up 4 bases; unmatched junction bases: 5. The V gene's germline CDR1 is MNHEY and CDR2 SMNVEV (reference sequence). CDR3 protein: CASSLEASGTGELFF. The CDR3 DNA sequence: TGTGCCAGCAGTTTGGAGGCTAGCGGCACCGGGGAGCTGTTTTTT.

This clonotype was seen ten or more times. The CDR3 DNA follows: TGCGCCAGCAGCCCGACAGGGACACAGCCCCAGCATTTT. This codes for CASSPTGTQPQHF. The V call is TRBV5-1, the J call TRBJ1-5, with 7 bases matching TRBD1. After removal of 4 bases from V and 7 bases from J, the junction contained 5 bases not matched to a gene. Germline V CDR1 and CDR2: SGHRS, YFSETQ. The CDR3 totals 13 residues.

This clonotype has ten or more counts. V and J are TRBV10-3 and TRBJ2-7; D may be TRBD1 or TRBD2 (5 bases each). This CDR3 has 15 residues. The V and J ends lost 2 bases and 5 bases respectively, with 16 bases between them. CDR1 is ENHRY, CDR2 SYGVKD, per germline. CDR3: CAISEPLQGVNEQYF. CDR3 DNA: TGTGCCATCAGTGAGCCCCTGCAGGGAGTCAACGAGCAGTACTTC.

This clonotype occurred many times. J is TRBJ2-7 and V is TRBV9; possible D gene TRBD2, 5 bases. Germline-derived CDR1 and CDR2 are SGDLS and YYNGEE. The CDR3 extends over 15 amino acids. V lost 3 bases, J lost 4 bases, and 17 bases lay in between. The CDR3 DNA reads as TGTGCCAGCAGCGCGGGTGGGAGCGGACTGTACGAGCAGTACTTC. Encoded protein: CASSAGGSGLYEQYF.

As to this clonotype: This could be a read error, since a much larger clone is one nucleotide away. This chain joins TRBV7-9 and TRBJ1-5, with D possibly TRBD1 on 6 matching bases. This CDR3 has 14 residues. Germline values: CDR1 SEHNR, CDR2 FQNEAQ (reference sequence). In DNA form, the CDR3 reads TGTGCCAACAGCGCTGGACAGTTCAATCAGCCCCAGCATTTT. This sequence encodes CANSAGQFNQPQHF.

This clonotype occurred a few times. The rearrangement links TRBV7-2 to TRBJ2-3; 11 bases agree with TRBD2. The CDR3 covers 16 residues. Germline lookup yields CDR1 SGHTA and CDR2 FQGNSA. Losses at the gene ends were 5 bases for V and 4 bases for J; bases not matched to a gene: 8. CDR3 bases: TGTGCCAGCAGCACAGGGGGTAGCGGGAGGGCAGATACGCAGTATTTT. This translates into CASSTGGSGRADTQYF.

This clonotype was counted ten times or more. This chain connects TRBV10-3 to TRBJ2-5, with 8 bases matching TRBD2. Germline-derived CDR1 and CDR2 are ENHRY and SYGVKD. With V trimmed by 6 bases and J by 5 bases, 14 bases remained unmatched. CDR3 length: 16 residues. The DNA of the CDR3 is TGTGCCATCAGGGCCGAACGGGAGGGGTCTTTTGAGACCCAGTACTTC. Its translation is CAIRAEREGSFETQYF.